This T cell receptor (beta chain) was sequenced during a study of CD8+CD57+ T cells in acquired aplastic anemia. Study information: The sorted CD4+ and CD8+ cells yielded an average roughly 3 ug of DNA. Study-level points and caveats: Sharing between patients and controls was observed for twenty-nine CD8+ CDR3 sequences. Controls and patients did not differ significantly in CD8+ Simpson's diversity.

At least ten counts were recorded for this clonotype. Its antigen remains unidentified. Profiling of TCR beta VDJ combinations and CDR3 sequences used genomic DNA as template. TCRdb recomputed calls from the reads with MiXCR, one row per CDR3 protein. The sample contains about 110,000 distinct CDR3 sequences, approximately 49% of which appear only once. Germline V lookup: CDR1 SNHLY, CDR2 FYNNEI. The V end was cut by 2 bases, the J end by 8 bases, with 9 bases between. The CDR3 totals 12 residues. The chain carries TRBV2 and TRBJ1-2, with D possibly TRBD1 on 5 matching bases. Sequencing was carried out using sorted CD4+, CD8+, or CD8+CD57+ T cells (not recorded which) from PBMCs. The source of this sequence is a human donor in good health, serving as a control. CDR3: CASSEPGRGYTF. The CDR3 DNA is TGTGCCAGCAGTGAACCAGGGAGGGGCTACACCTTC. The entire variable domain, with the rest obtained from reference TRBV2 and TRBJ1-2, is as follows: EPEVTQTPSHQVTQMGQEVILRCVPISNHLYFYWYRQILGQKVEFLVSFYNNEISEKSEIFDDQFSVERPDGSNFTLKIRSTKLEDSAMYFCASSEPGRGYTFGSGTRLTVV.